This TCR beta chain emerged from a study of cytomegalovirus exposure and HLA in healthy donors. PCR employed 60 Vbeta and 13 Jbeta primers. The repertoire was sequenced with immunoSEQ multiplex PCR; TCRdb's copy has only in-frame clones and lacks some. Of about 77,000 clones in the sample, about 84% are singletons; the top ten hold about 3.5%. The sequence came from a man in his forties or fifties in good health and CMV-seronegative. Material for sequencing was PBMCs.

CDR3 sequence (DNA): TGTGCCAGCAGCTTAGATCCGGGGGGTCCCAGCTATGGCTACACCTTC. It encodes CASSLDPGGPSYGYTF. The chain recombines TRBV11-3 with TRBJ1-2, with a weak D call TRBD1 (5 bases). CDR1 is SGHNT, CDR2 YENEEA, per germline. V dropped 0 bases and J dropped 4 bases, with 15 bases sitting between them. This CDR3 region has 16 residues.